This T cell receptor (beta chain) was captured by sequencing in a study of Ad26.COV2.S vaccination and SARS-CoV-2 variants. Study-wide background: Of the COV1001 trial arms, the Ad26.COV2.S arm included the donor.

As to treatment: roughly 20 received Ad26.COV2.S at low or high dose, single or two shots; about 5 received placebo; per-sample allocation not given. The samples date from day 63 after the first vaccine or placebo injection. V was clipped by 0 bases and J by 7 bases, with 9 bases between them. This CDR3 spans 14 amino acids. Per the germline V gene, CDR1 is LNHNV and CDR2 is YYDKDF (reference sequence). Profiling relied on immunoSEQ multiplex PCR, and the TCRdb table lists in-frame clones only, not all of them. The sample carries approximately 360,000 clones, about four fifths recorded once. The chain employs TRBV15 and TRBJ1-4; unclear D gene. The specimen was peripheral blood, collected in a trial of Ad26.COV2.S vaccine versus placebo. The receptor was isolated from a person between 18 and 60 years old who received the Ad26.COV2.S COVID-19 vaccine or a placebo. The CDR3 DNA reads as TGTGCCACCAGCAGAGATAAGGGTTTTGAAAAACTGTTTTTT. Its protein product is CATSRDKGFEKLFF. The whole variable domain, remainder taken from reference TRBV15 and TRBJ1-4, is DAMVIQNPRYQVTQFGKPVTLSCSQTLNHNVMYWYQQKSSQAPKLLFHYYDKDFNNEADTPDNFQSRRPNTSFCFLDIRSPGLGDTAMYLCATSRDKGFEKLFFGSGTQLSVL.